The entry below gives a single T cell receptor beta chain sequence along with its context. Its antigen is unknown. The PCR had 60 Vbeta and 13 Jbeta primers. Clones were sequenced by immunoSEQ multiplex PCR, and TCRdb holds only the in-frame ones, with some missing. The sample has around 64,000 clones, about 77% seen once. CDR1 and CDR2 (germline): SGHKS, YYEKEE (reference sequence). The CDR3 runs 15 residues. V lost 2 bases and J lost 0, with 9 bases in between. The data stem from a study of cytomegalovirus exposure and HLA in healthy donors. Findings and caveats of the study: Researchers counted roughly 150 TCR beta chains as cytomegalovirus-associated. In an earlier analysis, most TCR beta V segments were productive about 87% or about 30% of the time. Highly shared sequence variants in one cluster were likely a sequencing artifact.

Despite likely unrecorded immune exposures, the donors were nominally healthy at the time of sampling. The J gene is TRBJ1-5, the V gene TRBV5-5; D may be TRBD1 (5 bases). Material for sequencing was PBMCs. The source is a man between 25 and 39 years old in good health and CMV-seropositive. DNA for the CDR3: TGTGCCAGCAGCTTCGGGGGGTTTAGCAATCAGCCCCAGCATTTT. Amino acid sequence: CASSFGGFSNQPQHF.